The source of this T cell receptor beta chain is a study of T cells in Graves' hyperthyroidism and ophthalmopathy. Regarding the study as a whole: Through a model of 13 V-J features, ophthalmopathy was separated from stable hyperthyroidism. Peripheral blood also featured most of the thyroid clonotypes expanded above 0.001.

Authors of the study amplified TCR beta CDR3 regions from RNA transcripts. HTBI primers were employed in a first-round RT-PCR of the TCR CDR3. MiXCR was run by TCRdb on the multiplex PCR reads, yielding one entry per CDR3 protein. The table includes 550,000 to 700,000 distinct CDR3 sequences, 46% detected once. This clonotype was counted a few times. Its target is not known. V lost 2 bases, J lost 6 bases, and 14 bases lay in between. The CDR3 has 14 amino acids. The germline gives CDR1 MDHEN, CDR2 SYDVKM. This TCR derives from an adult woman with Graves' disease, either hyperthyroidism or ophthalmopathy (not recorded which). The chain links TRBV28 to TRBJ2-7; D unresolved. The sequenced sample was peripheral blood or thyroid tissue (not recorded which). CDR3 sequence reads: CASSLGQSFSEQYF. The DNA for the CDR3 is TGTGCCAGCAGTTTAGGGCAGAGCTTTTCCGAGCAGTACTTC. Using reference TRBV28 and TRBJ2-7 for the parts outside the CDR3, the full variable domain is DVKVTQSSRYLVKRTGEKVFLECVQDMDHENMFWYRQDPGLGLRLIYFSYDVKMKEKGDIPEGYSVSREKKERFSLILESASTNQTSMYLCASSLGQSFSEQYFGPGTRLTVT.